At least ten counts were recorded for the clone carrying this T cell receptor beta chain. The antigen remains undetermined. This entry is derived from a study of metastatic and nonmetastatic thyroid tumors. Background on the study: Repertoires were compared across blood and tumor or nodule tissue from malignant and benign thyroid patients.

In the original analysis: Construction of a distant-metastasis classifier for papillary thyroid cancer relied on CDR3 differences across clinicopathological groups. Using MiXCR, TCRdb re-called clones from the PCR reads. These V and J calls derive from TCRdb rather than the authors' analysis. This table holds around 34,000 clones, around a fifth found once. Prior to thyroid surgery, none of the patients had received any treatment. The CDR3 spans 14 residues. V shed 6 bases and J shed 1 base, with 12 bases lying between them. Germline V lookup: CDR1 MDHEN, CDR2 SYDVKM. Overall study findings and caveats: As reported, TCR beta diversity in blood and tumor was significantly higher in malignant thyroid tumors than in benign nodules.

What was sequenced was blood. The chain employs TRBV28 and TRBJ1-1; D perhaps matches TRBD1 (5 bases). The sequence was obtained from a female donor with papillary thyroid cancer or a benign thyroid nodule (not recorded which). Some clones in this sample may be carry-over from other donors' samples. The CDR3 nucleotides are TGTGCCAGCAGACCTGGGACGGCGAACACTGAAGCTTTCTTT. This encodes CASRPGTANTEAFF.